Below, one T cell receptor beta chain is given with its context. What it binds is not known. Mismatch repair deficiency was confirmed in all patients, by PCR or immunohistochemistry. These data come from a study of PD-1 blockade in mismatch repair-deficient tumors. At the level of the study: Enrolled about 2012-2016, patients had progressing, pretreated mismatch repair-deficient cancers of about a dozen types. The study, taken as a whole, reports: Tumor-resident clones, often absent from pretreatment blood, expanded after pembrolizumab and then contracted.

Produced via immunoSEQ multiplex PCR; TCRdb's table is partial and in-frame only. The profile shows more than 85,000 clones, 82% of them singletons. The sequenced sample was peripheral blood, obtained roughly 36 weeks after starting pembrolizumab. The TCR was taken from an adult with mismatch repair-deficient cancer.

CDR3 amino acids: CASSYGRGSQPQHF. The CDR3 DNA follows: TGTGCCAGCAGTTACGGGAGGGGCAGTCAGCCCCAGCATTTT. The chain uses TRBV6-5 and TRBJ1-5; D perhaps matches TRBD1 (5 bases). Germline lookup yields CDR1 MNHEY and CDR2 SVGAGI. CDR3 length: 14 residues. V was shortened by 2 bases and J by 6 bases, with 11 bases between the two germline ends.